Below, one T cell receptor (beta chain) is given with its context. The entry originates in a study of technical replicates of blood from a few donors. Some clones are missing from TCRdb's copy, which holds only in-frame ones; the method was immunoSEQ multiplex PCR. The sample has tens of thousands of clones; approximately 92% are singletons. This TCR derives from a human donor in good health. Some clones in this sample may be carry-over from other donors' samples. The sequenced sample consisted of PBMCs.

Here the CDR3 DNA reads TGTGCCTGGAGCGTCGACAGGGTTTCACCCCTCCACTTT. Its protein is CAWSVDRVSPLHF. This chain links TRBV30 with TRBJ1-6, with 7 bases lining up with TRBD1. Trimming removed 3 bases from V and 9 bases from J; junction bases left unmatched: 5. CDR3 length: 13 residues. In germline, CDR1 is GTSNPN, CDR2 SVGIG (reference sequence). Variable domain in full (rest from reference TRBV30 and TRBJ1-6): SQTIHQWPATLVQPVGSPLSLECTVEGTSNPNLYWYRQAAGRGLQLLFYSVGIGQISSEVPQNLSASRPQDRQFILSSKKLLLSDSGFYLCAWSVDRVSPLHFGNGTRLTVT.